Listed below are T cell receptor beta chains from one sample, sequenced in a study of T cell changes during pregnancy in multiple sclerosis. Profiling relied on immunoSEQ multiplex PCR, and the TCRdb table lists in-frame clones only, not all of them. This sample has about 39,000 clones, with about 89% found just once. The sample consisted of CD4+ T cells from peripheral blood mononuclear cells, taken in the third trimester of pregnancy. These TCRs come from a female donor in good health, enrolled as a control in a pregnancy study. CDR3s include the opening cysteine and the closing phenylalanine or tryptophan. D genes are given only for firm matches. Clone sizes are given selectively: once, few, many, or a class where the clone is expanded.

v_call: TRBV7-9; j_call: TRBJ2-7; d_call: -; cdr3_length: 13; clone_size: -; cdr3_aa: CASRRELSYEQYF; cdr3_nt: TGTGCCAGCAGAAGAGAGTTGTCCTACGAGCAGTACTTC
v_call: TRBV4-1; j_call: TRBJ1-5; d_call: TRBD1; cdr3_length: 15; clone_size: -; cdr3_aa: CASSQQDRDNQPQHF; cdr3_nt: TGCGCCAGCAGCCAACAGGACAGGGACAATCAGCCCCAGCATTTT
v_call: TRBV11-2; j_call: TRBJ2-2; d_call: TRBD2; cdr3_length: 16; clone_size: -; cdr3_aa: CASRGIAGGATGELFF; cdr3_nt: TGTGCCAGCAGGGGGATAGCGGGAGGGGCCACCGGGGAGCTGTTTTTT
v_call: TRBV19; j_call: TRBJ1-1; d_call: TRBD1; cdr3_length: 15; clone_size: -; cdr3_aa: CASSQSGGSSTEAFF; cdr3_nt: TGTGCCAGTAGTCAGTCAGGGGGCTCATCCACTGAAGCTTTCTTT
v_call: TRBV2; j_call: TRBJ1-2; d_call: TRBD1; cdr3_length: 11; clone_size: -; cdr3_aa: CASGTGNGYTF; cdr3_nt: TGTGCCAGCGGGACAGGGAATGGCTACACCTTC
v_call: TRBV15; j_call: TRBJ2-7; d_call: TRBD1; cdr3_length: 17; clone_size: once; cdr3_aa: CATSRDFGQGANYEQYF; cdr3_nt: TGTGCCACCAGCAGAGATTTTGGACAGGGGGCTAACTACGAGCAGTACTTC
v_call: TRBV18; j_call: TRBJ1-1; d_call: -; cdr3_length: 15; clone_size: -; cdr3_aa: CASSFRTEPNTEAFF; cdr3_nt: TGTGCCAGCTCATTCCGGACAGAACCGAACACTGAAGCTTTCTTT
v_call: TRBV7-9; j_call: TRBJ2-3; d_call: -; cdr3_length: 16; clone_size: once; cdr3_aa: CASSLVVAYLTDTQYF; cdr3_nt: TGTGCCAGCAGCTTAGTAGTAGCCTACCTCACAGATACGCAGTATTTT
v_call: TRBV5-5; j_call: TRBJ2-5; d_call: -; cdr3_length: 13; clone_size: -; cdr3_aa: CASSRTAQETQYF; cdr3_nt: TGTGCCAGCAGCCGGACAGCGCAAGAGACCCAGTACTTC
v_call: TRBV13; j_call: TRBJ2-2; d_call: TRBD2; cdr3_length: 15; clone_size: -; cdr3_aa: CASRRSPGGAGELFF; cdr3_nt: TGTGCCAGCAGACGCTCGCCGGGGGGGGCCGGGGAGCTGTTTTTT
v_call: TRBV19; j_call: TRBJ1-1; d_call: -; cdr3_length: 14; clone_size: -; cdr3_aa: CASSMVLLRSEAFF; cdr3_nt: TGTGCCAGTAGTATGGTTTTATTAAGGAGTGAAGCTTTCTTT
v_call: TRBV6-1; j_call: TRBJ1-5; d_call: -; cdr3_length: 13; clone_size: -; cdr3_aa: CASTTLAEGPQHF; cdr3_nt: TGTGCCAGCACCACCCTTGCGGAGGGGCCCCAGCATTTT
v_call: TRBV7-2; j_call: TRBJ2-5; d_call: TRBD2; cdr3_length: 16; clone_size: -; cdr3_aa: CASSSNQAGGRETQYF; cdr3_nt: TGTGCCAGCAGCTCGAACCAGGCGGGGGGGCGGGAGACCCAGTACTTC
v_call: TRBV9; j_call: TRBJ1-1; d_call: -; cdr3_length: 14; clone_size: -; cdr3_aa: CASSVQGVGTEAFF; cdr3_nt: TGTGCCAGCAGCGTGCAGGGTGTGGGCACTGAAGCTTTCTTT
v_call: TRBV29-1; j_call: TRBJ1-2; d_call: TRBD1; cdr3_length: 12; clone_size: -; cdr3_aa: CSVEQGAGGYTF; cdr3_nt: TGCAGCGTAGAACAGGGGGCAGGGGGCTACACCTTC
v_call: TRBV25-1; j_call: TRBJ1-2; d_call: -; cdr3_length: 13; clone_size: -; cdr3_aa: CASSEYGAYGYTF; cdr3_nt: TGTGCCAGCAGTGAATATGGAGCCTATGGCTACACCTTC
v_call: TRBV2; j_call: TRBJ1-5; d_call: -; cdr3_length: 15; clone_size: -; cdr3_aa: CASRLRTAINQPQHF; cdr3_nt: TGTGCCAGCAGATTACGGACAGCCATCAATCAGCCCCAGCATTTT
v_call: TRBV4-1; j_call: TRBJ2-3; d_call: TRBD1; cdr3_length: 16; clone_size: -; cdr3_aa: CASSLGGAVDTDTQYF; cdr3_nt: TGCGCCAGCAGCCTAGGGGGCGCGGTTGACACAGATACGCAGTATTTT
v_call: TRBV27; j_call: TRBJ2-2; d_call: TRBD2; cdr3_length: 16; clone_size: -; cdr3_aa: CASSPRLAGGSGELFF; cdr3_nt: TGTGCCAGCAGTCCTCGACTAGCGGGGGGATCCGGGGAGCTGTTTTTT
v_call: TRBV2; j_call: TRBJ1-5; d_call: -; cdr3_length: 15; clone_size: -; cdr3_aa: CASNRETRSNQPQHF; cdr3_nt: TGTGCCAGCAATAGGGAGACGAGGAGCAATCAGCCCCAGCATTTT
v_call: TRBV30; j_call: TRBJ1-4; d_call: -; cdr3_length: 14; clone_size: -; cdr3_aa: CAWGNRGYGEKLFF; cdr3_nt: TGTGCCTGGGGGAATCGGGGGTATGGCGAAAAACTGTTTTTT
v_call: TRBV7-8; j_call: TRBJ2-5; d_call: -; cdr3_length: 13; clone_size: -; cdr3_aa: CASSFVRTETQYF; cdr3_nt: TGTGCCAGCAGCTTCGTTAGAACAGAGACCCAGTACTTC
v_call: TRBV28; j_call: TRBJ2-5; d_call: -; cdr3_length: 14; clone_size: once; cdr3_aa: CASSSGGMFGTQYF; cdr3_nt: TGTGCCAGCAGTTCGGGCGGGATGTTCGGGACCCAGTACTTC
v_call: TRBV9; j_call: TRBJ2-1; d_call: -; cdr3_length: 15; clone_size: -; cdr3_aa: CASSVGQGTYNEQFF; cdr3_nt: TGTGCCAGCAGCGTAGGGCAGGGAACCTACAATGAGCAGTTCTTC
v_call: TRBV19; j_call: TRBJ2-3; d_call: TRBD2; cdr3_length: 16; clone_size: -; cdr3_aa: CASSPLAGGHSDTQYF; cdr3_nt: TGTGCCAGTAGCCCTTTAGCGGGGGGGCACTCAGATACGCAGTATTTT
v_call: TRBV6-6; j_call: TRBJ1-4; d_call: -; cdr3_length: 13; clone_size: -; cdr3_aa: CASGRQGREKLFF; cdr3_nt: TGTGCCAGCGGCCGGCAGGGGCGTGAAAAACTGTTTTTT